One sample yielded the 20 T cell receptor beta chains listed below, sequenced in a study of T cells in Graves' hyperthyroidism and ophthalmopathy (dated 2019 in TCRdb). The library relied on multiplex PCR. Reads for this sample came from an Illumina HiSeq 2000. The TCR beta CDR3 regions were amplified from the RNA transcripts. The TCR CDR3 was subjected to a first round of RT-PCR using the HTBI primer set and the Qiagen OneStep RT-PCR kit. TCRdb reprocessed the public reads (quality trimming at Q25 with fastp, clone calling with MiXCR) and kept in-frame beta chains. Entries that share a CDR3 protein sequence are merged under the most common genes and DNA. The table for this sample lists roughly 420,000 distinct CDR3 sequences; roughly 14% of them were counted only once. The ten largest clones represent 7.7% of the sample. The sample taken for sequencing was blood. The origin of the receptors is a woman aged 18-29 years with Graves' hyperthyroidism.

The CDR3 region has the DNA TGTGCCAGCAGGTTGACAGGGGACAATGAGCAGTTCTTC. Its protein is CASRLTGDNEQFF. This chain joins TRBV28 and TRBJ2-1, with 8 bases lining up with TRBD1. Germline V gene data show CDR1 as MDHEN and CDR2 as SYDVKM. J gave up 5 bases and V 6 bases, and 3 bases lay outside the gene matches. This CDR3 has 13 residues.

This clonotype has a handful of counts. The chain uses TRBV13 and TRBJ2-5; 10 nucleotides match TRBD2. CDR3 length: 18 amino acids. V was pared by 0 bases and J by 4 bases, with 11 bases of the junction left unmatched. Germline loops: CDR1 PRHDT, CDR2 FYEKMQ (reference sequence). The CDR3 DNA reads TGTGCCAGCAGCTTAGGTGGACTAGCGGTTCCGGCCCCAGAGACCCAGTACTTC. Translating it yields CASSLGGLAVPAPETQYF.

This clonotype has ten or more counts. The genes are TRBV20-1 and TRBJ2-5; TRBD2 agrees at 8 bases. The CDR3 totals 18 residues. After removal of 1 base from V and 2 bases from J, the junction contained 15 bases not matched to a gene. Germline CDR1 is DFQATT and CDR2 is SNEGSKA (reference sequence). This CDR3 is CSARGGGTRGYYQETQYF. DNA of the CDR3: TGCAGTGCTAGAGGAGGTGGGACTAGGGGCTATTATCAAGAGACCCAGTACTTC.

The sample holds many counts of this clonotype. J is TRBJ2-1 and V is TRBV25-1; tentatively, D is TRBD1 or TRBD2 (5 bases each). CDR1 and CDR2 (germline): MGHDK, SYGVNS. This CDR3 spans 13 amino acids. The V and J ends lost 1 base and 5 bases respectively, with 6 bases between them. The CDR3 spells CASSELGDNEQFF. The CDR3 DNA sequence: TGTGCCAGCAGTGAATTGGGGGACAATGAGCAGTTCTTC.

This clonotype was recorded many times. This CDR3 is CATSRDGAKTQYF. The DNA of the CDR3 is TGTGCCACCAGCAGAGATGGTGCCAAGACCCAGTACTTC. The chain couples TRBV15 to TRBJ2-5, with D unresolved. The V end was cut by 0 bases, the J end by 6 bases, with 8 bases between. The CDR3 is 13 amino acids. The germline V gene has CDR1 LNHNV and CDR2 YYDKDF (reference sequence). Full variable domain (rest looked up from reference TRBV15 and TRBJ2-5): DAMVIQNPRYQVTQFGKPVTLSCSQTLNHNVMYWYQQKSSQAPKLLFHYYDKDFNNEADTPDNFQSRRPNTSFCFLDIRSPGLGDTAMYLCATSRDGAKTQYFGPGTRLLVL.

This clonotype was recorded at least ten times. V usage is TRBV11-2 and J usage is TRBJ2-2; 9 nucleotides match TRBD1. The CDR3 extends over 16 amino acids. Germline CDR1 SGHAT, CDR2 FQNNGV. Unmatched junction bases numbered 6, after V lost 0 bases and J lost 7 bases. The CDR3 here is CASSLDGTGYIGELFF. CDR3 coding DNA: TGTGCCAGCAGCTTAGATGGGACAGGGTATATCGGGGAGCTGTTTTTT.

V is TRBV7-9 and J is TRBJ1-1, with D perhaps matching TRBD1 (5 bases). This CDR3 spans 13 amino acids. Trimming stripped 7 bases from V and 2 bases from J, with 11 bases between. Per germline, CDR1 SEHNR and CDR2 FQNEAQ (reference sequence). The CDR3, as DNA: TGTGCCAGCATCCGAGGGGCCAACACTGAAGCTTTCTTT. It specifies CASIRGANTEAFF.

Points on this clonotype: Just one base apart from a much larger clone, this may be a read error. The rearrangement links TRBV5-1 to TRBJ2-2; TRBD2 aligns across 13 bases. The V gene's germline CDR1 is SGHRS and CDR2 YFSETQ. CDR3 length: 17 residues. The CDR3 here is CVSSRTSGGADTGELFF. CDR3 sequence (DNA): TGCGTCAGCAGCCGGACTAGCGGGGGAGCCGACACCGGGGAGCTGTTTTTT.

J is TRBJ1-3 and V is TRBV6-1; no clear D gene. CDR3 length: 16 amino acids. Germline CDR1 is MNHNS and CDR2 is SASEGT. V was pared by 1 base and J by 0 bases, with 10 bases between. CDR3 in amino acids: CASSEGFTLSGNTIYF. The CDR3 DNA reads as TGTGCCAGCAGTGAAGGGTTTACCCTCTCTGGAAACACCATATATTTT.

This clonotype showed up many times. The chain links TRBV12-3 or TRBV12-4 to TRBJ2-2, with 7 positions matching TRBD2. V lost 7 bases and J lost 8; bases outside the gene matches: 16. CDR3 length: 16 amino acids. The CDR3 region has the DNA TGTGCCAGCACCCTAAGGGTTTGGAATAGCGGGGGGGAGCTGTTTTTT. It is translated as CASTLRVWNSGGELFF.

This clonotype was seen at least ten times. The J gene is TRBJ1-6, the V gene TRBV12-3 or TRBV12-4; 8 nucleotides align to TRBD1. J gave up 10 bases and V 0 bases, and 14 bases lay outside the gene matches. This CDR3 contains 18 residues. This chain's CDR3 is CASSLARNRGSAGSPLHF. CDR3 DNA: TGTGCCAGCAGTTTAGCGCGGAACAGGGGGTCCGCTGGGTCACCCCTCCACTTT.

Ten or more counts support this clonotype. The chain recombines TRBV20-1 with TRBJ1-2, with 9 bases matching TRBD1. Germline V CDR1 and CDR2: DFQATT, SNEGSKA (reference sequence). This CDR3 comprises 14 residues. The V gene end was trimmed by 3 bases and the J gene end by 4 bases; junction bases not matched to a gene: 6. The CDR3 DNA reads TGCAGTGCTAGGGATTTGGACAGGGGCTATGGCTACACCTTC. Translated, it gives CSARDLDRGYGYTF.

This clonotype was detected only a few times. CDR3 nucleotide sequence: TGCGCCAGCAGCCAAGAACCGGACGGGAGTGCCACAGATACGCAGTATTTT. Translating gives CASSQEPDGSATDTQYF. The V and J genes are TRBV4-1 and TRBJ2-3; TRBD2 is a possible D gene (6 bases). Germline loops: CDR1 MGHRA, CDR2 YSYEKL. The CDR3 sequence is 17 residues long. The V and J ends lost 0 bases and 2 bases respectively, with 15 bases between them.

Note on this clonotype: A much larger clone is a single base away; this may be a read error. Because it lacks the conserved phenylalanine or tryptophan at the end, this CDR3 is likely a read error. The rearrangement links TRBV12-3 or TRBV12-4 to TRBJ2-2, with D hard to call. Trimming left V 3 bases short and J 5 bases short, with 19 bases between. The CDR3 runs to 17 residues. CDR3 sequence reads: CASSFSLAYTETGELFL. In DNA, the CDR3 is TGTGCCAGCAGTTTCTCGTTAGCCTATACAGAGACCGGGGAGCTGTTTCTT.

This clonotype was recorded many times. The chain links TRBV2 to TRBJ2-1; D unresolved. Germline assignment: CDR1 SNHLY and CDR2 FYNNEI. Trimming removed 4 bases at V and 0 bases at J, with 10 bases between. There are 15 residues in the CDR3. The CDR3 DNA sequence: TGTGCCAGCAGTGTGGGTGAGAACTCCTACAATGAGCAGTTCTTC. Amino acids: CASSVGENSYNEQFF. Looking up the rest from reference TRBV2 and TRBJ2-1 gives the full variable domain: EPEVTQTPSHQVTQMGQEVILRCVPISNHLYFYWYRQILGQKVEFLVSFYNNEISEKSEIFDDQFSVERPDGSNFTLKIRSTKLEDSAMYFCASSVGENSYNEQFFGPGTRLTVL.

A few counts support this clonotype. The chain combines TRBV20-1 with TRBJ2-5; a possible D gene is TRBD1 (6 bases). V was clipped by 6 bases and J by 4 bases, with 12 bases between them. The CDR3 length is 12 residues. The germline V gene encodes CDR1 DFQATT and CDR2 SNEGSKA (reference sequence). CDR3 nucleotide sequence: TGCAGTGCCCCTGGGACAACAGAGACCCAGTACTTC. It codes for CSAPGTTETQYF.

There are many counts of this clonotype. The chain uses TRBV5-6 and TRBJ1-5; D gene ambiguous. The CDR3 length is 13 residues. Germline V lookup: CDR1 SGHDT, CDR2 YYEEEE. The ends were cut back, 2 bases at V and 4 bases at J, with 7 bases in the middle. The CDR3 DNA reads TGTGCCAGCAGCTTCCAGGAAAATCAGCCCCAGCATTTT. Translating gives CASSFQENQPQHF.

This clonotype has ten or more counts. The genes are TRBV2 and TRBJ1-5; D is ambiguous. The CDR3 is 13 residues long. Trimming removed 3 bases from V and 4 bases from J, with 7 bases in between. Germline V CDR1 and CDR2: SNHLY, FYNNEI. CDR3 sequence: CASSEWENQPQHF. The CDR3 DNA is TGTGCCAGCAGTGAGTGGGAAAATCAGCCCCAGCATTTT.

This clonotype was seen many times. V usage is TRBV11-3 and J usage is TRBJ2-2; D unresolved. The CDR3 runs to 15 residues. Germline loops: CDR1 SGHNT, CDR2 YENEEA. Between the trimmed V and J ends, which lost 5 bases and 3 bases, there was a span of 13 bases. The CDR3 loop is CASSAASRDTGELFF. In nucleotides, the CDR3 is TGTGCCAGCAGCGCGGCGAGCCGGGACACCGGGGAGCTGTTTTTT.

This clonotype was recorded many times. The CDR3 sequence: CASSPWDRGHEKLFF. Here the CDR3 DNA reads TGTGCCAGCTCACCATGGGACAGGGGGCACGAAAAACTGTTTTTT. The chain uses TRBV18 and TRBJ1-4; TRBD1 agrees at 12 bases. This CDR3 contains 15 residues. After removal of 2 bases from V and 8 bases from J, the junction contained 3 bases not matched to a gene. Germline lookup yields CDR1 KGHSH and CDR2 LQKENI.